This TCR beta chain was observed in a study of early T cells in non-severe SARS-CoV-2 infection. Study-wide background: Sequencing targeted bulk RNA from unsorted whole blood, leaving chains unpaired.

Attached unique molecular identifiers marked individual cDNA molecules. TCRdb analysed the 5' RACE reads with MiXCR anew, one entry per CDR3 protein. The data show 85,000 to 120,000 distinct CDR3 sequences, 10% to 15% seen once. Study-wide results and limits: The VDJdb matching leaned toward anti-spike CD8 responses and overlooked private and CD4 specificities.

The length of the CDR3 is 14 residues. CDR1 and CDR2 from the germline V gene are MNHEY and SMNVEV (reference sequence). The V and J ends lost 3 bases and 3 bases respectively, with 9 bases between them. This clonotype was recorded a few times. Its antigen is as yet unknown. Input material: whole blood. This chain links TRBV27 with TRBJ1-5; D ambiguous. The source of this sequence is an adult who was a healthcare worker with PCR-confirmed SARS-CoV-2 infection or an uninfected control (not recorded which). The DNA of the CDR3 is TGTGCCAGCAGTTTGGGAGGACCCAATCAGCCCCAGCATTTT. Protein: CASSLGGPNQPQHF.